The clone carrying this TCR beta chain has only a few counts. Its antigen is still unknown. The data were obtained in a study of identical twins. Findings of the study overall: Abundant beta clonotypes from cord blood had fewer insertions, unlike memory repertoires, which showed none. The models gave estimates that fell short of the out-of-frame TCR alpha sharing seen in monozygotic twins.

The germline gives CDR1 SQVTM, CDR2 ANQGSEA. The V and J ends lost 6 bases and 8 bases respectively, with 7 bases between them. The CDR3 extends over 10 amino acids. A universal primer site was added by template switching, and unique molecular identifiers were carried by the cDNA. TCRdb independently ran MiXCR on the 5' RACE reads; one entry per CDR3 protein. The sample lists about 690,000 distinct CDR3 sequences, 21% seen once, with roughly 4.3% in the top ten. In addition, the sample was reused for a study of T cells expressing NK-cell markers. Per that paper: A range of about 1.0-7.5% of CD8+ T cells consisted of dominant NKG2C+ clonotypes in 5 to 7 donors.

This clonotype originated in a woman aged 18-35 years in good health. This sequence joins TRBV29-1 and TRBJ2-2; unclear D gene. The sample was PBMCs. The CDR3 loop is CSVLGGELFF. The CDR3, as DNA: TGCAGCGTCCTGGGAGGGGAGCTGTTTTTT.